Here is one T cell receptor (beta chain) with its context. The antigen remains unidentified. Primers used in a second PCR of about 6 to 12 cycles were a sample-barcoded 5' primer and a J-beta primer mix. Every cDNA was tagged by a template-switch adaptor with 12 random nucleotides. TCRdb used MiXCR to reprocess the 5' RACE reads, holding one entry per CDR3 protein. This table has 1.5 million or so distinct CDR3 sequences, 42% appearing once. This sample is part of a study of blood T cells in healthy people across ages. Broader study findings: A roughly linear age-dependent decrease characterized TCR beta diversity per million T cells.

The CDR3 spans 14 residues. The V gene end was trimmed by 8 bases and the J gene end by 3 bases; junction bases not matched to a gene: 7. The TCR was taken from a woman younger than 35 in good health. The rearrangement links TRBV12-3 or TRBV12-4 to TRBJ2-1, with TRBD2 matching over 7 bases. Sequenced input: blood. CDR3 sequence (DNA): TGTGCCAGCCGTCAAGCGGGGTACTACAATGAGCAGTTCTTC. This gives the protein CASRQAGYYNEQFF.